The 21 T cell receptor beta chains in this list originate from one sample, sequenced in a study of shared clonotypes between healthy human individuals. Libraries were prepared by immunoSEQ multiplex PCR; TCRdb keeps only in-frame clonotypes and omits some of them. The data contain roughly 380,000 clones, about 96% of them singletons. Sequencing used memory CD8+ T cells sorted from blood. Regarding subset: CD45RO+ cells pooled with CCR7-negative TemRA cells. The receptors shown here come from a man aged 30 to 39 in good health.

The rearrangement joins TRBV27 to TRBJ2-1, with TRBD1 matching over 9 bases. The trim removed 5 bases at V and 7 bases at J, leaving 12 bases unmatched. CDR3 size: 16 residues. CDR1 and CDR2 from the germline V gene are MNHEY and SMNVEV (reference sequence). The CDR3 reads CASSLIGQGLGNEQFF. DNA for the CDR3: TGTGCCAGCAGTCTGATCGGACAGGGGTTGGGTAATGAGCAGTTCTTC.

The CDR3 reads CASSEGYGYTF. The CDR3 DNA is TGTGCCAGCAGCGAGGGCTATGGCTACACCTTC. The chain links TRBV28 to TRBJ1-2; D gene uncertain. CDR3 size: 11 residues. CDR1 and CDR2 from the germline V gene are MDHEN and SYDVKM. Trimming removed 6 bases at V and 4 bases at J, with 6 bases between.

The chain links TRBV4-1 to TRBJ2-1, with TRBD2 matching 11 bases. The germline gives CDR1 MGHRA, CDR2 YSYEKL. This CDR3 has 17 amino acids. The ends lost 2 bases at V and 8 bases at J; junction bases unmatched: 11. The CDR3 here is CASSQRATSGSSYEQFF. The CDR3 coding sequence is TGCGCCAGCAGCCAAAGAGCTACTAGCGGGAGTTCTTATGAGCAGTTCTTC.

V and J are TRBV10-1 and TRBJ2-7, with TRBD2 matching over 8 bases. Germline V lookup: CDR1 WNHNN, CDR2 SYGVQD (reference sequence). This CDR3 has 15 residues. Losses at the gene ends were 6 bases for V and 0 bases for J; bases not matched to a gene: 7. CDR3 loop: CASRTSGGSSYEQYF. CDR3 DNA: TGCGCCAGCAGGACCAGCGGGGGTAGCTCCTACGAGCAGTACTTC.

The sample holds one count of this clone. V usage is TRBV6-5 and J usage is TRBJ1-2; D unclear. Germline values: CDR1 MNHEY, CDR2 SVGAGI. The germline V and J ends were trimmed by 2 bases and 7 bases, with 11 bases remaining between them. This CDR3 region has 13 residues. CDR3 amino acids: CASSYGWQSGYTF. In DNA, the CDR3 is TGTGCCAGCAGTTACGGTTGGCAGAGTGGCTACACCTTC.

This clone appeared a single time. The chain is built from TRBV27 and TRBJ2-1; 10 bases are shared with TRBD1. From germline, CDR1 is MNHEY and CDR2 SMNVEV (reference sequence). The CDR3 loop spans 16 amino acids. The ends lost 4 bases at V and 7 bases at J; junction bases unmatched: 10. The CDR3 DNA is TGTGCCAGCAGTTCCTTCTGGGACAGGGGCTCTAATGAGCAGTTCTTC. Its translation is CASSSFWDRGSNEQFF.

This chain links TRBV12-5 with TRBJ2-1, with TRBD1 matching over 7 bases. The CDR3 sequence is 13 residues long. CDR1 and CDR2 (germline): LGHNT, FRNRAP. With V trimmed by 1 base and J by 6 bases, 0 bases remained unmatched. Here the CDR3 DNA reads TGTGCTAGTGGTTTGGGACAGGGCAATGAGCAGTTCTTC. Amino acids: CASGLGQGNEQFF. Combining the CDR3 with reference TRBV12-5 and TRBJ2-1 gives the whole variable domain DARVTQTPRHKVTEMGQEVTMRCQPILGHNTVFWYRQTMMQGLELLAYFRNRAPLDDSGMPKDRFSAEMPDATLATLKIQPSEPRDSAVYFCASGLGQGNEQFFGPGTRLTVL.

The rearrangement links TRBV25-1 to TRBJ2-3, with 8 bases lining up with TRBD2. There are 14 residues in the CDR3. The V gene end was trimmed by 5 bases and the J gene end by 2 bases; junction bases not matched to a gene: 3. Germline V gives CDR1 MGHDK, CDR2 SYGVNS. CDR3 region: CASSLAGLTDTQYF. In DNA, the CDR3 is TGTGCCAGCAGTTTAGCGGGGCTCACAGATACGCAGTATTTT.

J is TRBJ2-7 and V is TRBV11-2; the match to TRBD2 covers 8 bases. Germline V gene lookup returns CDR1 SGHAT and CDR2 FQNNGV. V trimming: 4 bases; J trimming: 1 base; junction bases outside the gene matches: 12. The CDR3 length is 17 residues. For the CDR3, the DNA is TGTGCCAGCAGCTCTACGCCAACTAGCGGCTTATCCTACGAGCAGTACTTC. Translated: CASSSTPTSGLSYEQYF.

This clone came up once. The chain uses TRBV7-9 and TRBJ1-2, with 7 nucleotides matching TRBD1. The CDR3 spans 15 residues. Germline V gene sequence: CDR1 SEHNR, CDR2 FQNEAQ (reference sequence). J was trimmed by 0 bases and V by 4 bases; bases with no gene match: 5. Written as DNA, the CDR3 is TGTGCCAGCAGCTCCTGGGACAGCCCTAACTATGGCTACACCTTC. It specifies CASSSWDSPNYGYTF.

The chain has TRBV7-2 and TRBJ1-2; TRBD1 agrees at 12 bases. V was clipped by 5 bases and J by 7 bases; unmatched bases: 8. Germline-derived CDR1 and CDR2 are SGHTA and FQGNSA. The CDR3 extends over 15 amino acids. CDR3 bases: TGTGCCAGCAGCATGGGACAGGGGGCATTGAGTGGCTACACCTTC. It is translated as CASSMGQGALSGYTF.

As DNA, the CDR3 is TGTGCCATCAGTCAGCGGGAGGGCGGGGATGAGCAGTTCTTC. Its protein is CAISQREGGDEQFF. This sequence joins TRBV10-3 and TRBJ2-1; 10 bases are shared with TRBD2. V lost 5 bases to trimming and J lost 8 bases; unmatched junction nucleotides: 6. Germline V CDR1 and CDR2: ENHRY, SYGVKD. This CDR3 spans 14 amino acids.

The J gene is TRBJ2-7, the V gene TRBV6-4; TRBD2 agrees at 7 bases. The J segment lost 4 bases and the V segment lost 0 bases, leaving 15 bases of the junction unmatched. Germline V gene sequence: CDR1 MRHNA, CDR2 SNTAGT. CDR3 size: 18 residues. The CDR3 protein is CASSDSGKMAGEDYEQYF. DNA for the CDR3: TGTGCCAGCAGTGACTCAGGAAAGATGGCGGGAGAGGATTACGAGCAGTACTTC.

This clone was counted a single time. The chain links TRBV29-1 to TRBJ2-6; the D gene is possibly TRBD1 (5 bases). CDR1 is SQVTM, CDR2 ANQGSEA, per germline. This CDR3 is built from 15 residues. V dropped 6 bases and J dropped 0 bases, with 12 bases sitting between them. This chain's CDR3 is CSVSNRSSGANVLTF. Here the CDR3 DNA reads TGCAGCGTCAGTAACAGGAGCTCTGGGGCCAACGTCCTGACTTTC.

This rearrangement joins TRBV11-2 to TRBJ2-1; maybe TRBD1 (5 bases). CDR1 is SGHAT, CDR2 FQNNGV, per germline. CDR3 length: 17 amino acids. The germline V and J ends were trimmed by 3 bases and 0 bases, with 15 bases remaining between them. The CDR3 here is CASSLVGPGHSYNEQFF. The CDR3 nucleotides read TGTGCCAGCAGCTTGGTGGGGCCCGGTCACTCCTACAATGAGCAGTTCTTC.

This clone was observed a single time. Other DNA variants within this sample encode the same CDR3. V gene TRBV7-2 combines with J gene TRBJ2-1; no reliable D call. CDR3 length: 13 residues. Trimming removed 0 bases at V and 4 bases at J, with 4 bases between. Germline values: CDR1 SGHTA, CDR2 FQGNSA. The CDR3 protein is CASSLAVYNEQFF. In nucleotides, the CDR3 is TGTGCCAGCAGCTTAGCAGTATACAATGAGCAGTTCTTC.

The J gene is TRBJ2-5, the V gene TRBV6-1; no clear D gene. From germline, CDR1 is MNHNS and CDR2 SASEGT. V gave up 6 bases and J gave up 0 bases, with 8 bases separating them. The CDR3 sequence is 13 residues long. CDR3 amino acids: CASRTTDQETQYF. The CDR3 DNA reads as TGTGCCAGCAGGACGACGGACCAAGAGACCCAGTACTTC.

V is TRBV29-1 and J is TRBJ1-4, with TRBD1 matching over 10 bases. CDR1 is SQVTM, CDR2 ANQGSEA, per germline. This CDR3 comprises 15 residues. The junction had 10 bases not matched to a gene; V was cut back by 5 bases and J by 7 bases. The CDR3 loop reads CSVLGSGTGVEKLFF. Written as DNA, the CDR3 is TGCAGCGTTCTAGGGTCCGGGACAGGGGTTGAAAAACTGTTTTTT.

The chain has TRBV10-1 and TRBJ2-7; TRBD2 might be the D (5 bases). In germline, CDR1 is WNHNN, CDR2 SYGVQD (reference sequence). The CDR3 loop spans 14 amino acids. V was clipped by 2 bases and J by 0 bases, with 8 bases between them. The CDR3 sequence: CASSEAGTSYEQYF. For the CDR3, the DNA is TGCGCCAGCAGTGAGGCGGGTACCTCCTACGAGCAGTACTTC.

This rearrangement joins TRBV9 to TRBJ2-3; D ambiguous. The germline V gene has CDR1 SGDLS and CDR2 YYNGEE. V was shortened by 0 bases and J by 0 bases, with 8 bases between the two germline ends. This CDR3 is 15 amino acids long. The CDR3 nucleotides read TGTGCCAGCAGCGTAGCTCCTACTAGCACAGATACGCAGTATTTT. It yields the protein CASSVAPTSTDTQYF.

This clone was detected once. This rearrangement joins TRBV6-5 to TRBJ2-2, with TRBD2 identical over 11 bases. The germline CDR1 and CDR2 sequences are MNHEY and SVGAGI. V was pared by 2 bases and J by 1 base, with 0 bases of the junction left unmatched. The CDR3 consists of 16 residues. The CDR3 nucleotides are TGTGCCAGCAGTTACGGACTAGCGGGGAACACCGGGGAGCTGTTTTTT. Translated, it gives CASSYGLAGNTGELFF.